This TCR beta chain is drawn from a study of blood T cell repertoires in COVID-19. At the level of the study: Acute and convalescent COVID-19 specimens originated in the United States, Italy and Spain.

In the original processing: For nucleated cells, counts were estimated from reference gene primer amplification. TCRdb keeps only in-frame clones here, not all; method: immunoSEQ multiplex PCR. Clone size and V and J calls were adopted from that table, with D and trimming inferred from the DNA. The data show 200,000 to 250,000 clones, with around 81% seen just once and 4.5% to 7% held by the top ten. The CDR3 covers 15 residues. CDR1 is MNHEY and CDR2 is SMNVEV in the germline V gene (reference sequence). V dropped 6 bases and J dropped 5; count of bases not matched to a gene: 6. In this sample, this clone turned up a few times.

Specimen: peripheral blood. The chain is built from TRBV27 and TRBJ2-7; 14 bases fit TRBD2. This TCR was sampled from a woman in her 70s with acute or convalescent COVID-19. The DNA for the CDR3 is TGTGCCAGCAGGGGACTAGCGGGAGTGAGCCACGAGCAGTACTTC. Translation gives CASRGLAGVSHEQYF.